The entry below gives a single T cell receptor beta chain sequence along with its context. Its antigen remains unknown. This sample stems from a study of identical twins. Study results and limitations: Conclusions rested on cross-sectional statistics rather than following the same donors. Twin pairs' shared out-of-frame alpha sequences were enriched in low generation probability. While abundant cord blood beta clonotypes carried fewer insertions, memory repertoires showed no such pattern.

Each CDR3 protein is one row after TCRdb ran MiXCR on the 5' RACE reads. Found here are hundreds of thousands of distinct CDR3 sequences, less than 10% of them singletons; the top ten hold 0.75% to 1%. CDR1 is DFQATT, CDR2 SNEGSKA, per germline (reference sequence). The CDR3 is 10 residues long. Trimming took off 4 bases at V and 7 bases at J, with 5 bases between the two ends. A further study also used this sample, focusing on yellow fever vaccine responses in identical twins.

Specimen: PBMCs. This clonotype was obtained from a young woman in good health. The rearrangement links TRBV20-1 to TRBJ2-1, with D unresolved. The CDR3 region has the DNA TGCAGTGCTATCCTAAATGAGCAGTTCTTC. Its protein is CSAILNEQFF.